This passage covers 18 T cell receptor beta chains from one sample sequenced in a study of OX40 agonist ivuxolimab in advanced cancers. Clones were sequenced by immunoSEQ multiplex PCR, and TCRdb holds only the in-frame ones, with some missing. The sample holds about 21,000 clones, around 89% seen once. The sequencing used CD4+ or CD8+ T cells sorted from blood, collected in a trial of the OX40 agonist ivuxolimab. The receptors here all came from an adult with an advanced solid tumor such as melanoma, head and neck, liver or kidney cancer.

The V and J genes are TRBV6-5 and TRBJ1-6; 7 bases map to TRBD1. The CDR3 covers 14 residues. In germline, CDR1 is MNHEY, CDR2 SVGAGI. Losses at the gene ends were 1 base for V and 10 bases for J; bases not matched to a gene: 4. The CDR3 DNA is TGTGCCAGCAGTTACTTACAGGGGAAATCACCCCTCCACTTT. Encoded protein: CASSYLQGKSPLHF.

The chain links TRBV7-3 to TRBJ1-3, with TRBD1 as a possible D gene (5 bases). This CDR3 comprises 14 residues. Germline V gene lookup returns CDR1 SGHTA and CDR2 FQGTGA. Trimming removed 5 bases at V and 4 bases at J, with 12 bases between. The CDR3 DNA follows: TGTGCCAGCAGCCCCGGGACGGGAGGAAACACCATATATTTT. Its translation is CASSPGTGGNTIYF.

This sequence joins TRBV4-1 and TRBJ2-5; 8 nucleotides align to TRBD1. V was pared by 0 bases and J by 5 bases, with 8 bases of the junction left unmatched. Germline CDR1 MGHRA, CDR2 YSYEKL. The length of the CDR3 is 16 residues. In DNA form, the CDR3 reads TGCGCCAGCAGCCAAGACCAGGGGGCGGGATGGGAGACCCAGTACTTC. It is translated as CASSQDQGAGWETQYF.

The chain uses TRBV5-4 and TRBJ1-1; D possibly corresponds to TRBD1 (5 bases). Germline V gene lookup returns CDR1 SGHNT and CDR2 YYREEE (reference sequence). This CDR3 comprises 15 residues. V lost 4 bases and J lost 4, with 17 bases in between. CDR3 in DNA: TGTGCCAGCAGCCCGCAACGGGGAGGGACCACTGAAGCTTTCTTT. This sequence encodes CASSPQRGGTTEAFF.

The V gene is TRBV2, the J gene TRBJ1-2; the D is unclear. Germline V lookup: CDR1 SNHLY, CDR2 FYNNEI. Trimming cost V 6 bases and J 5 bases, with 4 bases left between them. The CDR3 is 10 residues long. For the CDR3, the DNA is TGTGCCAGCAGGGGATATGGCTACACCTTC. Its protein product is CASRGYGYTF.

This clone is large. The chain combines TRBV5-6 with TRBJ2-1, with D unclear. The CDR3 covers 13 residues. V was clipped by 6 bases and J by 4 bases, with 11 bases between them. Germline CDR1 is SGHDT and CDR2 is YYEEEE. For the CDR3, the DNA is TGTGCCAGCACCTTTGGGCAGTACAATGAGCAGTTCTTC. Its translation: CASTFGQYNEQFF. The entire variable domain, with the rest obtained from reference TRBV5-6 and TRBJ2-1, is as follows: DAGVTQSPTHLIKTRGQQVTLRCSPKSGHDTVSWYQQALGQGPQFIFQYYEEEERQRGNFPDRFSGHQFPNYSSELNVNALLLGDSALYLCASTFGQYNEQFFGPGTRLTVL.

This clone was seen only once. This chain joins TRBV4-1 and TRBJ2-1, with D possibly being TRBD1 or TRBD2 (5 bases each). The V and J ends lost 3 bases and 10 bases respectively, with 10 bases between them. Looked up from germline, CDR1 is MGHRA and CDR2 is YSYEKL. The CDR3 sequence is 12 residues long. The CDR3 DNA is TGCGCCAGCAGCCAGGGACCTCGGGAGCAGTTCTTC. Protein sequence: CASSQGPREQFF.

The CDR3 here is CAWSSGGDYEQFF. The CDR3 DNA is TGTGCCTGGAGTAGCGGGGGGGACTATGAGCAGTTCTTC. This chain joins TRBV6-4 and TRBJ2-1, with TRBD2 matching 11 bases. V was clipped by 11 bases and J by 8 bases; unmatched bases: 8. Germline V gives CDR1 MRHNA, CDR2 SNTAGT. The CDR3 loop spans 13 amino acids.

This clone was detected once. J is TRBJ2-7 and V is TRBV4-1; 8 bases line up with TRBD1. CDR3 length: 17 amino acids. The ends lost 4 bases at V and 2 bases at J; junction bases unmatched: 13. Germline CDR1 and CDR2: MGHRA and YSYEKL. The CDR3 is CASSPKVQGAPPYEQYF. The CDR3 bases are TGCGCCAGCAGCCCCAAAGTTCAGGGGGCCCCCCCCTACGAGCAGTACTTC.

CDR3 sequence: CASSFPSGAMNTEAFF. The CDR3 coding sequence is TGTGCCAGCAGCTTTCCCTCGGGAGCTATGAACACTGAAGCTTTCTTT. The rearrangement joins TRBV7-9 to TRBJ1-1, with unresolved D. Germline V gene lookup returns CDR1 SEHNR and CDR2 FQNEAQ (reference sequence). With 3 bases removed from V and 0 bases from J, the gap between germline ends came to 14 bases. This CDR3 comprises 16 residues.

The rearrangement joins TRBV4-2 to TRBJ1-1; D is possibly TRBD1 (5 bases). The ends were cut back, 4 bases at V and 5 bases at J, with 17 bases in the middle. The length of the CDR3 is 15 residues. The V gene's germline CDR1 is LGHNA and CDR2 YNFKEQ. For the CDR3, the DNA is TGTGCCAGCAGCCCCTATAAGGGGCAAAGGACTGAAGCTTTCTTT. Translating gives CASSPYKGQRTEAFF.

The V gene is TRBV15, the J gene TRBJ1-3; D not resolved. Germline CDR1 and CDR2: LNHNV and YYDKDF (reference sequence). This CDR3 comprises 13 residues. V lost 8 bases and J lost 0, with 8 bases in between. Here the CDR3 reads CATVRDSGNTIYF. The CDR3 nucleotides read TGTGCCACCGTGAGGGACTCTGGAAACACCATATATTTT.

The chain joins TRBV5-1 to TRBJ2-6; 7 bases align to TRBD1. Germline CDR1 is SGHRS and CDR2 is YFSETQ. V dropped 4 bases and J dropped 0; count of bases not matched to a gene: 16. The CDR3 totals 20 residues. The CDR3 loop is CASSPFRDSTLGSGANVLTF. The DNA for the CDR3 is TGCGCCAGCAGCCCATTCCGGGACAGTACCCTCGGCTCTGGGGCCAACGTCCTGACTTTC.

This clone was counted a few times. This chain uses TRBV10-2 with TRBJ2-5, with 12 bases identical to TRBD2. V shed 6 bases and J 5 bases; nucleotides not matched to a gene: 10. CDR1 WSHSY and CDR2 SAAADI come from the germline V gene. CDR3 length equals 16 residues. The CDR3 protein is CASRGPSGGAGETQYF. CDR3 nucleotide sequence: TGCGCCAGCAGGGGACCTAGCGGGGGGGCCGGGGAGACCCAGTACTTC.

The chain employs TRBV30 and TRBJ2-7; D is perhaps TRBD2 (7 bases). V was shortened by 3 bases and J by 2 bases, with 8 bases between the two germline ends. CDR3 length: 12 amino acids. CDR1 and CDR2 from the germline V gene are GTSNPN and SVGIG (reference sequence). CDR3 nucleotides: TGTGCCTGGAGAGGGGGGGCCTACGAGCAGTACTTC. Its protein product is CAWRGGAYEQYF.

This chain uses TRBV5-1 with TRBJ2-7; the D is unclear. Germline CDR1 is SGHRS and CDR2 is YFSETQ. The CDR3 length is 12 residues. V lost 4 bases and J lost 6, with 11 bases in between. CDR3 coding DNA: TGCGCCAGCAGCAGGACGGGTCGCGAGCAGTACTTC. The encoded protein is CASSRTGREQYF. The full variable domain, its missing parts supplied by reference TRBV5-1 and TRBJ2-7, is KAGVTQTPRYLIKTRGQQVTLSCSPISGHRSVSWYQQTPGQGLQFLFEYFSETQRNKGNFPGRFSGRQFSNSRSEMNVSTLELGDSALYLCASSRTGREQYFGPGTRLTVT.

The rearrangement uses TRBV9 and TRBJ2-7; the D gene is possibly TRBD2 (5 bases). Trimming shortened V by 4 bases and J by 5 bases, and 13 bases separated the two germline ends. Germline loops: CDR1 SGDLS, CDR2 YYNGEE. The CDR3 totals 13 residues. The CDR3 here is CASSSRTGDEQYF. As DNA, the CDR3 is TGTGCCAGCAGCTCGCGGACTGGCGACGAGCAGTACTTC. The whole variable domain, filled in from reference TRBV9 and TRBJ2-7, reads DSGVTQTPKHLITATGQRVTLRCSPRSGDLSVYWYQQSLDQGLQFLIQYYNGEERAKGNILERFSAQQFPDLHSELNLSSLELGDSALYFCASSSRTGDEQYFGPGTRLTVT.

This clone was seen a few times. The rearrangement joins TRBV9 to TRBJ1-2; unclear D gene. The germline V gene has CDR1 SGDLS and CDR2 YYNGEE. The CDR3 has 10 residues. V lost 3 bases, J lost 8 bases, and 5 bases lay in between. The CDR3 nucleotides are TGTGCCAGCAGCGGTTTGGGCTACACCTTC. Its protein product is CASSGLGYTF.